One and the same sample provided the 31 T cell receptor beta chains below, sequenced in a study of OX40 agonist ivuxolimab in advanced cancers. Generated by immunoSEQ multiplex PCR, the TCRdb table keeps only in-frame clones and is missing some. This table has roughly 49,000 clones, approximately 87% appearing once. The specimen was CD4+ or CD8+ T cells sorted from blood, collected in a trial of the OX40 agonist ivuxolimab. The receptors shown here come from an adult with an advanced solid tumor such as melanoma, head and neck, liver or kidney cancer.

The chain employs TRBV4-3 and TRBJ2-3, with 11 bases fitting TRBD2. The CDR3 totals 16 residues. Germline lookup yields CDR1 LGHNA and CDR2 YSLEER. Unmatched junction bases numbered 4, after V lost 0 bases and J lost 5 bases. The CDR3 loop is CASSQDIAGGEDTQYF. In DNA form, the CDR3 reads TGCGCCAGCAGCCAAGACATAGCGGGAGGGGAAGATACGCAGTATTTT.

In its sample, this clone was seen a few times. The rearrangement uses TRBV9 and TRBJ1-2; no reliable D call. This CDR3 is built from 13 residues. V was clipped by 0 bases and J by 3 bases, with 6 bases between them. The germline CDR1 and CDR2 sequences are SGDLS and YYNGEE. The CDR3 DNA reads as TGTGCCAGCAGCGTAGACCCTGACTATGGCTACACCTTC. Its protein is CASSVDPDYGYTF.

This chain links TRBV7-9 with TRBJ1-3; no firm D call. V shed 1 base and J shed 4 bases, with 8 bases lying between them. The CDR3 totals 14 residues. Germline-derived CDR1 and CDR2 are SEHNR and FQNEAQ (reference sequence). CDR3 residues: CASSLVRSGNTIYF. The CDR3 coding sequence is TGTGCCAGCAGCTTAGTCCGATCCGGAAACACCATATATTTT.

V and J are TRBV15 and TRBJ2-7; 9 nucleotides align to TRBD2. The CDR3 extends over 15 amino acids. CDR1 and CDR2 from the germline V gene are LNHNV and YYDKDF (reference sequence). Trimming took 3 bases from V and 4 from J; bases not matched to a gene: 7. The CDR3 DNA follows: TGTGCCACCAGCAGTCAACGCGGGGGGGCGTACGAGCAGTACTTC. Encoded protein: CATSSQRGGAYEQYF.

The CDR3 bases are TGTGCCAGCAGCTTAGGCCTGTTTAGGGGGGCGAAGGAGCAGTACTTC. This codes for CASSLGLFRGAKEQYF. This chain uses TRBV7-2 with TRBJ2-7; D is perhaps TRBD1 or TRBD2 (6 bases each). Germline-derived CDR1 and CDR2 are SGHTA and FQGNSA. Trimming cost V 1 base and J 7 bases, with 20 bases left between them. This CDR3 contains 16 residues.

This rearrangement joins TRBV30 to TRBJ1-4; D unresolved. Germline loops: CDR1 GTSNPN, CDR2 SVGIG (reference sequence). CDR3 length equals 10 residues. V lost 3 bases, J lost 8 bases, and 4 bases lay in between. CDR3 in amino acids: CAWRSEKLFF. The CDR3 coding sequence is TGTGCCTGGAGATCCGAAAAACTGTTTTTT.

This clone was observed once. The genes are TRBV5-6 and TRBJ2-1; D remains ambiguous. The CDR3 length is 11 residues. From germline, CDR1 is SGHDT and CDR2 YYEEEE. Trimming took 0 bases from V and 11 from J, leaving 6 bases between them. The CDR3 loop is CASSLVGQQFF. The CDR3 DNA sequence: TGTGCCAGCAGCTTGGTAGGCCAGCAGTTCTTC.

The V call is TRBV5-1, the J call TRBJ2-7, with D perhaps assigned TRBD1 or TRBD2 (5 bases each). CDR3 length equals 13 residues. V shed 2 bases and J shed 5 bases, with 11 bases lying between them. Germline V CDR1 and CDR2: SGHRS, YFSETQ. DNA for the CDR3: TGCGCCAGCAGCTTACTCCGGGACCACGAGCAGTACTTC. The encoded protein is CASSLLRDHEQYF.

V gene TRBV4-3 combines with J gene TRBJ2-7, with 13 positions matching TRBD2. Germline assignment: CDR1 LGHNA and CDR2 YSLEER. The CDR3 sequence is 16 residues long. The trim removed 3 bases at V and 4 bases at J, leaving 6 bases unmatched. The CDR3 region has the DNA TGCGCCAGCAGCCACGGGACTAGCGGGGTAGGGTACGAGCAGTACTTC. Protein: CASSHGTSGVGYEQYF.

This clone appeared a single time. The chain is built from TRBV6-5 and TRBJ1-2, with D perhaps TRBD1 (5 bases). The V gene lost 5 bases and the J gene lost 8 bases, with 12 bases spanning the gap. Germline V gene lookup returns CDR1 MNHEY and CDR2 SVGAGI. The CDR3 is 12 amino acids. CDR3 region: CASSEAGPGYTF. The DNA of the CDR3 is TGTGCCAGCAGTGAAGCGGGGCCGGGCTACACCTTC.

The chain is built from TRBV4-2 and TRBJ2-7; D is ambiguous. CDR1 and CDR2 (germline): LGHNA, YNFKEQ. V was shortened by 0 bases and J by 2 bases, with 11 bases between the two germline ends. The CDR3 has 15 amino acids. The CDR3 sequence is CASSQEGGSAYEQYF. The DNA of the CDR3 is TGTGCCAGCAGCCAAGAAGGCGGCAGCGCCTACGAGCAGTACTTC.

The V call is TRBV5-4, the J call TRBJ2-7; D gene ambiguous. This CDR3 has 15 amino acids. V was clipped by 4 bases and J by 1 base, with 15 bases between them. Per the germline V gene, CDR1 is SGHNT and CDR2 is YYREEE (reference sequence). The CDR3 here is CASSPTLGQSYEQYF. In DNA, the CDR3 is TGTGCCAGCAGCCCTACTCTAGGGCAGTCCTACGAGCAGTACTTC.

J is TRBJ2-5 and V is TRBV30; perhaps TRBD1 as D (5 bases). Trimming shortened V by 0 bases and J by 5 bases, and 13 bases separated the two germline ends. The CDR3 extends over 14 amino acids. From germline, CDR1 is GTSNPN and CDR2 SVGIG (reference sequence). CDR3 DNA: TGTGCCTGGAGTGTAGGGGCAGGTCGGGAGACCCAGTACTTC. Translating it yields CAWSVGAGRETQYF. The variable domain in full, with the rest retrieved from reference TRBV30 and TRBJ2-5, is SQTIHQWPATLVQPVGSPLSLECTVEGTSNPNLYWYRQAAGRGLQLLFYSVGIGQISSEVPQNLSASRPQDRQFILSSKKLLLSDSGFYLCAWSVGAGRETQYFGPGTRLLVL.

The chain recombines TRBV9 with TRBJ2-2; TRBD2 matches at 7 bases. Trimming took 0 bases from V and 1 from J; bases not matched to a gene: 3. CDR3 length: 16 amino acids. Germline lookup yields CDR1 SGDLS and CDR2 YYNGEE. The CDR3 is CASSVDSGRNTGELFF. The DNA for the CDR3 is TGTGCCAGCAGCGTAGATAGCGGGCGGAACACCGGGGAGCTGTTTTTT. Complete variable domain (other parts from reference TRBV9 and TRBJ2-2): DSGVTQTPKHLITATGQRVTLRCSPRSGDLSVYWYQQSLDQGLQFLIQYYNGEERAKGNILERFSAQQFPDLHSELNLSSLELGDSALYFCASSVDSGRNTGELFFGEGSRLTVL.

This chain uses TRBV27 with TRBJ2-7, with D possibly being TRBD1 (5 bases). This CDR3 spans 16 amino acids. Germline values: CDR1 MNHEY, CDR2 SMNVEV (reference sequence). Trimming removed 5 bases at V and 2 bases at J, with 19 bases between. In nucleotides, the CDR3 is TGTGCCAGCAGTCTCTTGACAGCATTGGCTACCTACGAGCAGTACTTC. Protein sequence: CASSLLTALATYEQYF.

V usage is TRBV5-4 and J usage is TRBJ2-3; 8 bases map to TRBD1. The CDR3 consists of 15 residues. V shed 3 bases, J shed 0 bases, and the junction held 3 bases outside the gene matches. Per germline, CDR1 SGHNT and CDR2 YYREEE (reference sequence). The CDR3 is CASSSWTGSTDTQYF. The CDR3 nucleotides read TGTGCCAGCAGCTCTTGGACAGGGAGCACAGATACGCAGTATTTT.

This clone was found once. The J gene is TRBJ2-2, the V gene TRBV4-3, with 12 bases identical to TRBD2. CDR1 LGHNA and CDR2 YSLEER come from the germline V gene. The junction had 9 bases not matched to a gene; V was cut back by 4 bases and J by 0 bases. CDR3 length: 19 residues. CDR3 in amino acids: CASSPTRTSGEPNTGELFF. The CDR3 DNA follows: TGCGCCAGCAGCCCCACACGGACTAGCGGGGAACCGAACACCGGGGAGCTGTTTTTT.

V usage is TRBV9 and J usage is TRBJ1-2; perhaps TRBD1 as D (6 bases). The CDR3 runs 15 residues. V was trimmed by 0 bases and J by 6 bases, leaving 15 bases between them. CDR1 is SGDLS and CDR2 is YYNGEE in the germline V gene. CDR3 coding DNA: TGTGCCAGCAGCGTAGTCTCCGGGACATTGGATGGCTACACCTTC. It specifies CASSVVSGTLDGYTF.

The CDR3 sequence: CASSLGTGVTSTDTQYF. Written as DNA, the CDR3 is TGCGCCAGCAGCCTCGGGACAGGAGTAACTAGCACAGATACGCAGTATTTT. V usage is TRBV5-1 and J usage is TRBJ2-3, with 8 bases lining up with TRBD1. Germline V gene sequence: CDR1 SGHRS, CDR2 YFSETQ. There are 17 residues in the CDR3. The V segment lost 4 bases and the J segment 0 bases; nucleotides outside the gene matches: 10.

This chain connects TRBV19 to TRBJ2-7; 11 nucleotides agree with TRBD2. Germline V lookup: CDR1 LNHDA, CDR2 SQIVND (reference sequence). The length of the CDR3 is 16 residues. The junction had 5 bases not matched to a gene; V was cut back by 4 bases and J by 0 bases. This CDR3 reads CASSSSGRAISYEQYF. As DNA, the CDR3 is TGTGCCAGTAGTAGTAGCGGGAGGGCCATCTCCTACGAGCAGTACTTC.

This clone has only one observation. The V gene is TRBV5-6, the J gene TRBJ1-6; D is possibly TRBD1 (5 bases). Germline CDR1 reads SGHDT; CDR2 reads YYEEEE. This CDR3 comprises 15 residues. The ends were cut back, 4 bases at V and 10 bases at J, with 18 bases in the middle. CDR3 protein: CASSPGPSSASPLHF. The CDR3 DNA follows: TGTGCCAGCAGCCCGGGACCAAGCTCAGCGTCACCCCTCCACTTT.

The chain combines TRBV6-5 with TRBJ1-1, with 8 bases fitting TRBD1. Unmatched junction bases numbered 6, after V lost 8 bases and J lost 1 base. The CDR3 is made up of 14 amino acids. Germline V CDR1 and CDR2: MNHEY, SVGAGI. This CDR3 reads CASAPGTGNTEAFF. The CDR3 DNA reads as TGTGCCAGCGCCCCCGGGACAGGGAACACTGAAGCTTTCTTT.

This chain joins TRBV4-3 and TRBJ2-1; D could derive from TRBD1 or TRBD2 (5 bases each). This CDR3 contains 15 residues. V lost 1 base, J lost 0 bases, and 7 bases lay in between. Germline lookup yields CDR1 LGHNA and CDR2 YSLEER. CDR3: CASSQGGSSYNEQFF. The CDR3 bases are TGCGCCAGCAGCCAAGGGGGGAGCTCCTACAATGAGCAGTTCTTC.

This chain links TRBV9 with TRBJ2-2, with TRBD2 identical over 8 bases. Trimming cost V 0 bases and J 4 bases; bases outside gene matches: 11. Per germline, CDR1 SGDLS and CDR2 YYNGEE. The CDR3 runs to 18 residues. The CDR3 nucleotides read TGTGCCAGCAGCGTAGTTGGGAGCGGGAGCCCGGTCACCGGGGAGCTGTTTTTT. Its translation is CASSVVGSGSPVTGELFF.

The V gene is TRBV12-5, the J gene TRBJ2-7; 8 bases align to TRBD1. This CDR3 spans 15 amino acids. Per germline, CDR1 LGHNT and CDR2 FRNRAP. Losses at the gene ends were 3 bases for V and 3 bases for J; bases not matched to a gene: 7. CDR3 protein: CASGLGTGQNYEQYF. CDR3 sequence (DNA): TGTGCTAGTGGTTTAGGGACAGGCCAAAACTACGAGCAGTACTTC.

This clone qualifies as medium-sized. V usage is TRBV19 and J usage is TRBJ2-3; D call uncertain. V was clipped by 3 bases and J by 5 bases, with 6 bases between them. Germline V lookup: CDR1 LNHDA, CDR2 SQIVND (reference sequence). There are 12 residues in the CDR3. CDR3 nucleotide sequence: TGTGCCAGTAGTATCGTAGGAGATACGCAGTATTTT. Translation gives CASSIVGDTQYF.

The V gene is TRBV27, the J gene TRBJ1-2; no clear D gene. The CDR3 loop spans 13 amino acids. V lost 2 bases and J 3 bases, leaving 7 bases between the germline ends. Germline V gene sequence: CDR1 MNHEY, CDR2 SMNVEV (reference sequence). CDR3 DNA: TGTGCCAGCAGTTTAAGTCTAGACTATGGCTACACCTTC. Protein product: CASSLSLDYGYTF.

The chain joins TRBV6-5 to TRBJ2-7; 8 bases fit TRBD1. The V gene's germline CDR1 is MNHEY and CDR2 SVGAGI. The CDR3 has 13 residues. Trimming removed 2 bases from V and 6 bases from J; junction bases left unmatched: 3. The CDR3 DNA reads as TGTGCCAGCAGTTACCTGACAGGGGCCGAGCAGTACTTC. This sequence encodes CASSYLTGAEQYF.

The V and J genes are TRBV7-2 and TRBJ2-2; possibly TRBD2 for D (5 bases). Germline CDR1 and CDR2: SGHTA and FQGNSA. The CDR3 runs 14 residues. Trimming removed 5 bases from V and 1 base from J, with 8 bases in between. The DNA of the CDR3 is TGTGCCAGCAGCACGGACTGGAACACCGGGGAGCTGTTTTTT. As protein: CASSTDWNTGELFF. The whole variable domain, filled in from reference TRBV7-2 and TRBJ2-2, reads GAGVSQSPSNKVTEKGKDVELRCDPISGHTALYWYRQSLGQGLEFLIYFQGNSAPDKSGLPSDRFSAERTGGSVSTLTIQRTQQEDSAVYLCASSTDWNTGELFFGEGSRLTVL.

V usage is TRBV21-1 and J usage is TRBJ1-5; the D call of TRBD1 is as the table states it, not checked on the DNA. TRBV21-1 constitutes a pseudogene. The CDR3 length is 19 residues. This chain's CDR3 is CASSKIGLFRTGWNQPQHF. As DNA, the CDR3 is TGTGCCAGCAGCAAGATCGGGTTATTCCGGACAGGGTGGAATCAGCCCCAGCATTTT.

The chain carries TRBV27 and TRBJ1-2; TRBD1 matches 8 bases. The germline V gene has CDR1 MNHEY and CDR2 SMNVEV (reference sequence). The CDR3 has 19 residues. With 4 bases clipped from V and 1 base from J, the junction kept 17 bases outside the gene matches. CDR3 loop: CASSSLTRTGFQLNYGYTF. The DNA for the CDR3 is TGTGCCAGCAGTTCCCTCACCCGGACAGGGTTTCAACTTAACTATGGCTACACCTTC.